Described below is a single TCR beta chain sequence and its context. There are a few counts of this clonotype. What antigen it recognizes has not been identified. It has no much larger one-base neighbor in the sample; base qualities were not kept. The data are from a study of blood T cells in healthy people across ages (dated by TCRdb to between 2014 and 2017). Regarding the research as a whole: In model experiments, template switching captured roughly one uniquely barcoded TCR beta cDNA molecule for every two T cells. Using deep sequencing normalized with unique cDNA molecular identifiers, the study measured how TCR beta repertoire diversity changes with age. Donors were grouped into four age groups: young (average approximately 16 years), middle-aged (approximately 41), aged (over 55) and long-lived (around 82). Donors of different ages were randomly distributed across sequencing lanes to avoid experimental bias. For two donors (one aged 18 to 29 and one aged 80 or older), the study analyzed two additional independent replicas of 1 million unique cDNA reads from the same blood draw.

Results the study describes overall, beyond this receptor: Donor CMV infection status was unknown, potentially confounding age-related changes in expanded clonotypes. Estimates of total diversity based on one million sequenced T cells were regarded as lower bounds and as underestimates. As age increased, observed TCR beta diversity per million T cells dropped in a roughly linear way, and a significant reduction was already evident by age approximately 40. There was a strong correlation between observed TCR beta diversity and the percentage of naive T cells measured by flow cytometry. Compared with the aged group, more naive CD4+ T cells, fewer expanded clones and increased TCR diversity were shown by the long-lived group, suggesting age selection. Conclusive comparison of naive and antigen-experienced compartments was prevented by the profiling of bulk unsorted PBMCs.

Donors were 39 systemically healthy Caucasian individuals from Russia aged roughly 6 to 100 years. Each donor gave roughly 9 milliliters of peripheral blood, drawn into EDTA-treated Vacutainer tubes. Ficoll-Paque density-gradient centrifugation was used to isolate PBMCs, with at least 6.5 million per sample. Trizol reagent was used to extract total RNA from PBMCs, with at least 6 micrograms per sample. For every donor, flow cytometry on a PBMC aliquot measured the percentage of naive CD45RAhigh/CD27high T cells. The library was produced with 5' RACE. Sequencing was carried out with an Illumina HiSeq 2500. The second PCR ran for roughly 6 to 11 cycles and used a J-beta primer mix along with a sample-barcoded 5' primer. A unique molecular identifier was introduced onto each TCR beta cDNA molecule by a template-switch 5' adaptor carrying 12 random nucleotides. Each sample yielded at least 3 million CDR3-containing paired-end reads. First-strand cDNA was synthesized from all RNA with the Mint cDNA synthesis kit, primed by a TRBC-specific oligonucleotide. All cDNA was treated with uracil-DNA glycosylase and then went through a first 18-cycle PCR with the universal primers M1SS and BC2_uni_R. In the original analysis: For normalization, 1 million high-quality reads were randomly selected from each sample, with every read carrying a distinct molecular identifier. Reads sharing molecular identifiers were discarded rather than binned into consensus sequences. MiTCR, run with a Q25 quality threshold and the strictest error-elimination algorithm, handled CDR3 identification, clonotype clustering and error correction. A nonparametric unseen species model with Euler transformation was used to estimate a lower bound on total TCR beta diversity. TCRdb cleaned the public reads at Q25 with fastp, built clones with MiXCR and kept in-frame beta chains. Identical CDR3 protein sequences are pooled into one entry, listed with their most common genes and DNA. TCRdb's processing, not the study's, gives the V and J calls here. This sample holds 650,000 to 1,000,000 distinct CDR3 sequences; around 34% were observed only once. The top ten hold around 13% of the sample.

This TCR was sampled from a young man in good health. The specimen was blood.

The DNA is as follows: TGCGCCAGCAGGCCCGGGACAGGGGACGAGCAGTACTTC. This encodes CASRPGTGDEQYF. The V and J segments used are TRBV5-1 and TRBJ2-7, and 10 junctional nucleotides match TRBD1. The germline V gene supplies CDR1 SGHRS and CDR2 YFSETQ. Trimming accounts for 5 bases at V and 5 bases at J, while the number of junction bases matched to no gene is 4. CDR3 length: 13 amino acids, cysteine to phenylalanine. Of the read, only the CDR3 DNA is kept; its 39 bases are in frame from base 1.